The sequence of this TCR beta chain was determined in a study of identical twins (dated by TCRdb to the mid-2010s). For context, the study as a whole: To test whether fetal clonotypes persist, the study used deep sequencing on TCR alpha and beta repertoires from monozygotic twins, unrelated adults of various ages, and cord blood. To rule out contamination, the twin experiments were replicated at different times with different library preparation protocols. Points the paper makes about the study in general: Compared with coincidental sharing between unrelated individuals, out-of-frame TCR alpha sequences shared between twins had an excess of sequences with low generation probability. Abundant cord blood beta clonotypes carried fewer insertions; young adult naive repertoires showed a weaker similar trend, while memory repertoires showed none. The excess sharing between twins in beta out-of-frame sequences was weaker because fewer shared sequences reduced the signal-to-noise ratio. Out-of-frame TCR alpha sharing in monozygotic twins was systematically underestimated by recombination models, whereas sharing between unrelated individuals was in agreement with the recombination models. Invariant T cells such as MAIT and iNKT could partly confound zero-insertion analyses, although diverse VJ usage argued against such confounding for most clonotypes. Conclusions relied on cross-sectional statistical analysis, since the same donors could not be followed over many years.

The CDR3, cysteine through phenylalanine, is 15 amino acids long. Here the CDR3 DNA is all that survives: 45 bases in frame from base 1. CDR1 is given as ENHRY and CDR2 as SYGVKD, both from the germline V gene. Trimming takes 0 bases from V and 0 bases from J, and the germline ends sit 7 bases apart. A word on this clonotype: Its target antigen remains unknown. No qualities accompany the bases; no much larger clone lies one base away.

The library was made by 5' RACE. Sequencing relied on an Illumina HiSeq 2000. A universal primer binding site was added through template switching, and the final cDNA carried a unique molecular identifier so that TCR cDNA molecules could be counted accurately. Specific primers in the conserved constant-segment region were used to synthesize first-strand cDNA for the TCR alpha and beta chains. To control for contamination, each cDNA library was double barcoded with a SMART-Mk sample barcode plus Illumina barcodes. TruSeq adapter sequences and Illumina sample barcodes were added in two successive PCR steps. Sequencing of the TCR alpha and beta cDNA libraries was done on the Illumina HiSeq platform using custom primers. For the original study's pipeline: MiGEC processed the raw reads to extract unique molecular identifiers, while MiXCR was used to determine the CDR3 positions. For each individual, recombination models were inferred using an EM algorithm with the repgenHMM and IGoR tools. Shared clonotypes were analyzed with the tcR package in R, and sharing was normalized by the product of cloneset sizes. To study raw recombination free of thymic and clonal selection effects, out-of-frame nonproductive sequences were analyzed. TCRdb ran its own pipeline on the public reads, namely fastp trimming at Q25 and MiXCR clone calling, and kept in-frame beta chains. Rows with one shared CDR3 protein collapse into an entry with the most common genes and DNA. These V and J calls originate from TCRdb's pipeline instead of the authors' own analysis. The sample includes about 890,000 distinct CDR3 sequences, with about 12% observed a single time. Together, the top ten hold around 1.6% of the sample.

All donors were healthy Caucasians. Three pairs of female monozygotic twins, all aged about 18 to 30 years, were included in the twin cohort. RNA for TCR libraries was isolated from peripheral blood mononuclear cells. These sequences were also reported in another study, on yellow fever vaccine responses in identical twins. As the second paper documents: The authors reported that the T cell response to vaccination in identical twins appeared partly convergent and partly personalized. The study precisely tracked vaccine-responding T cell clones in identical twins.

The source of this sequence is a woman younger than 35 in good health. Rearrangement joined TRBV10-3 to TRBJ2-3, with no confident D gene call. The sequenced material came from PBMCs. The nucleotides read TGTGCCATCAGTGAGTCGAAGGGTAGCACAGATACGCAGTATTTT. It codes for CAISESKGSTDTQYF.